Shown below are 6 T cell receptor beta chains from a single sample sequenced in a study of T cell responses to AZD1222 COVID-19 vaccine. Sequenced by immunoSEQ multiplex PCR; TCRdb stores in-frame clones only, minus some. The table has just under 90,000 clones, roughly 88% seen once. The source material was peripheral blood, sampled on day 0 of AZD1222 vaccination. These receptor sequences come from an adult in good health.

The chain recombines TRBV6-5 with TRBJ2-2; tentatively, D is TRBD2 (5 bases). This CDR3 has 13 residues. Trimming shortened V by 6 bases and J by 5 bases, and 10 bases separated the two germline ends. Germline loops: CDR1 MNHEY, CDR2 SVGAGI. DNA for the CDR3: TGTGCCAGCAGGTTCGGGGTTACCGGGGAGCTGTTTTTT. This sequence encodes CASRFGVTGELFF.

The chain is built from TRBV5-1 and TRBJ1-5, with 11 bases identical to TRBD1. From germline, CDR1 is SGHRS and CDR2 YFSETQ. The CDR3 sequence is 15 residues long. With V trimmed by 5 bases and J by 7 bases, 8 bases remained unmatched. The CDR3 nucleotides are TGCGCCAGCAGACCAGGGACAGGGGGAGGACAGCCCCAGCATTTT. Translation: CASRPGTGGGQPQHF.

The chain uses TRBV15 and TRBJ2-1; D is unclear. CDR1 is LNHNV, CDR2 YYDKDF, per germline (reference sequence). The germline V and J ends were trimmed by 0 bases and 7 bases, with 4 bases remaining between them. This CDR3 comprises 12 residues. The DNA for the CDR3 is TGTGCCACCAGCAGAGACGCGAATGAGCAGTTCTTC. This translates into CATSRDANEQFF.

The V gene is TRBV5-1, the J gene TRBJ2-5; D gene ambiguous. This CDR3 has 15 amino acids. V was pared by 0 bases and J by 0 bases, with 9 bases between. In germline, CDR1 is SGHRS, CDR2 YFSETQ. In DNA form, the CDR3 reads TGCGCCAGCAGCTTGGCCGGGTCCAACCAAGAGACCCAGTACTTC. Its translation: CASSLAGSNQETQYF.

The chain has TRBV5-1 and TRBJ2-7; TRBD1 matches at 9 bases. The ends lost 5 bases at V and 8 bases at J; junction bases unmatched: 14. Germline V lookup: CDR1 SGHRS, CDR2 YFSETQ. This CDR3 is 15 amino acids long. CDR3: CASSLRGTGINQQYF. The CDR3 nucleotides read TGCGCCAGCAGTTTGCGCGGGACAGGGATTAACCAGCAGTACTTC.

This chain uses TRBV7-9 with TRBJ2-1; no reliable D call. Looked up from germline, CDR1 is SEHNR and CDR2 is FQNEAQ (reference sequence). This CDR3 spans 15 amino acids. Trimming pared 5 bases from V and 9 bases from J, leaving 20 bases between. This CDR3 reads CASSLSELAVGEQFF. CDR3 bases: TGTGCCAGCAGCCTCAGTGAGTTGGCCGTCGGTGAGCAGTTCTTC.